The 8 T cell receptor beta chains below all came from one sample that was sequenced in a study of cytomegalovirus exposure and HLA in healthy donors. The PCR contained 60 Vbeta and 13 Jbeta primers. Data came from immunoSEQ multiplex PCR; TCRdb stores just in-frame clones and leaves some out. The sample has roughly 170,000 clones, just under 80% seen once. Sequences were obtained from PBMCs. Source of these receptors: a woman aged 50 to 60 in good health and CMV-seropositive.

The V and J genes are TRBV29-1 and TRBJ2-3, with D maybe TRBD1 (7 bases). The CDR3 runs 15 residues. CDR1 SQVTM and CDR2 ANQGSEA come from the germline V gene. Trimming left V 6 bases short and J 2 bases short, with 18 bases between. In DNA, the CDR3 is TGCAGCGTCGCCGGAGGGACAGAACTCACAGATACGCAGTATTTT. It translates to CSVAGGTELTDTQYF.

The chain employs TRBV10-3 and TRBJ2-7; 9 bases align to TRBD1. The CDR3 extends over 16 amino acids. With 4 bases clipped from V and 2 bases from J, the junction kept 9 bases outside the gene matches. CDR1 and CDR2 from the germline V gene are ENHRY and SYGVKD. Written as DNA, the CDR3 is TGTGCCATCAGTGGGGACAGGGAGGAGAGGGCCTACGAGCAGTACTTC. Amino acid sequence: CAISGDREERAYEQYF.

The rearrangement links TRBV7-6 to TRBJ2-6; 9 nucleotides agree with TRBD2. Germline CDR1 is SGHVS and CDR2 is FNYEAQ. V lost 4 bases and J lost 3; bases outside the gene matches: 10. This CDR3 region has 18 residues. CDR3 in amino acids: CASSSPRRGGDGANVLTF. CDR3 coding DNA: TGTGCCAGCAGCTCCCCTAGGCGGGGGGGAGATGGGGCCAACGTCCTGACTTTC. Variable domain in full (rest from reference TRBV7-6 and TRBJ2-6): GAGVSQSPRYKVTKRGQDVALRCDPISGHVSLYWYRQALGQGPEFLTYFNYEAQQDKSGLPNDRFSAERPEGSISTLTIQRTEQRDSAMYRCASSSPRRGGDGANVLTFGAGSRLTVL.

The chain is built from TRBV27 and TRBJ2-1; D possibly corresponds to TRBD1 (6 bases). Per the germline V gene, CDR1 is MNHEY and CDR2 is SMNVEV (reference sequence). V lost 7 bases and J 1 base, leaving 11 bases between the germline ends. The CDR3 sequence is 14 residues long. CDR3 bases: TGTGCCAGCATCCGGACAGCTTCCTACAATGAGCAGTTCTTC. This translates into CASIRTASYNEQFF.

This clone appeared a few times. The genes are TRBV7-8 and TRBJ2-7, with D possibly matching TRBD1 (5 bases). CDR1 and CDR2 from the germline V gene are SGHVS and FQNEAQ. The length of the CDR3 is 14 residues. V gave up 3 bases and J gave up 0 bases, with 9 bases separating them. The CDR3: CASSFRQTSYEQYF. CDR3 in DNA: TGTGCCAGCAGCTTTCGACAGACCTCCTACGAGCAGTACTTC.

The V gene is TRBV18, the J gene TRBJ1-3; D unclear. V was pared by 2 bases and J by 14 bases, with 19 bases between. This CDR3 region has 14 residues. Germline V gives CDR1 KGHSH, CDR2 LQKENI. DNA for the CDR3: TGTGCCAGCTCACCATCTGCCCTACAGAACTCTTTATATTTT. It specifies CASSPSALQNSLYF.

The genes are TRBV6-5 and TRBJ2-7; 7 bases are a match to TRBD2. V was clipped by 0 bases and J by 0 bases; unmatched bases: 2. The germline V gene encodes CDR1 MNHEY and CDR2 SVGAGI. The CDR3 totals 15 residues. The CDR3 bases are TGTGCCAGCAGTTACTCGGGGGGGGGCTCCTACGAGCAGTACTTC. Protein sequence: CASSYSGGGSYEQYF.

This clone was seen just once. The rearrangement joins TRBV6-6 to TRBJ1-2, with 7 bases fitting TRBD1. CDR1 MNHNY and CDR2 SVGAGI come from the germline V gene (reference sequence). Trimming took 2 bases from V and 5 from J; bases not matched to a gene: 5. This CDR3 has 14 amino acids. CDR3 loop: CASSYGQDSYGYTF. In nucleotides, the CDR3 is TGTGCCAGCAGTTACGGACAGGACTCTTATGGCTACACCTTC.